This T cell receptor (beta chain) was observed in a study of cytomegalovirus exposure and HLA in healthy donors. Across the study: The approximately 110 validation repertoires, a later analysis reported, used the same platform as the approximately 650 first-cohort repertoires.

The J segment lost 3 bases and the V segment lost 3 bases, leaving 9 bases of the junction unmatched. The germline CDR1 and CDR2 sequences are SGHNT and YYREEE (reference sequence). The CDR3 spans 18 residues. Some clones are missing from TCRdb's copy, which holds only in-frame ones; the method was immunoSEQ multiplex PCR. The profile shows roughly 300,000 clones, 85% to 90% of them singletons. The study drew the donors from its approximately 110-subject validation cohort, separate from the roughly 700-subject first cohort. The chain carries TRBV5-4 and TRBJ1-4; the match to TRBD1 covers 12 bases. The sequencing input was PBMCs. This sequence was found in a woman aged 18 to 35 in good health and CMV-seronegative. For the CDR3, the DNA is TGTGCCAGCAGCTCCCACCGGGACAGGGGGCGAGCTAATGAAAAACTGTTTTTT. Its translation is CASSSHRDRGRANEKLFF.